This TCR beta chain was captured by sequencing in a study of T cell repertoires in cytomegalovirus infection. About the study: Alongside well-studied HLA-B-restricted CMV epitopes, recently identified HLA-C-restricted CMV epitopes were also used. Indicated by public TCR beta signatures were CMV infection and matching HLA type.

TCRdb used MiXCR to reprocess the reads, holding one entry per CDR3 protein. The profile covers some 120,000 distinct CDR3 sequences, with around 32% appearing a single time and roughly three fifths taken by the ten largest. This clonotype was counted between two and nine times. The antigen remains unidentified. Study-wide results and caveats: HLA-C-restricted TCR beta clonotypes specific for CMV led the ex vivo response.

Per the germline V gene, CDR1 is DFQATT and CDR2 is SNEGSKA (reference sequence). V trimming: 5 bases; J trimming: 5 bases; junction bases outside the gene matches: 1. This CDR3 region has 11 residues. The specimen comprised CD8+ T cells from cultured PBMCs, sampled from culture after CMV antigen stimulation. The rearrangement uses TRBV20-1 and TRBJ2-3; 7 nucleotides match TRBD1. The sequence derives from a human donor in good health (CMV status not recorded). Some clones in this sample may be carry-over from other donors' samples. In nucleotides, the CDR3 is TGCAGTGCTCACAGGGGAGATACGCAGTATTTT. The encoded protein is CSAHRGDTQYF.